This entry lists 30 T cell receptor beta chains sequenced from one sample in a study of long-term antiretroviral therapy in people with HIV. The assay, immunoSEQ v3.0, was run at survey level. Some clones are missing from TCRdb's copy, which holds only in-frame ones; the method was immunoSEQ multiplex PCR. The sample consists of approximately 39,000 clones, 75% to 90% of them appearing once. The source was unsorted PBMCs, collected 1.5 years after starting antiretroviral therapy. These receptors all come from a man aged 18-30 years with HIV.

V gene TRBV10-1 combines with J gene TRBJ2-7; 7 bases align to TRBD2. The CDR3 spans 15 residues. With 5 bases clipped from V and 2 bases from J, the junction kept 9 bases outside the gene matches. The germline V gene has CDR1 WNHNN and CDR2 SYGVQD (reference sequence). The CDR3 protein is CASSPSGTGAYEQYF. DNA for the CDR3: TGCGCCAGCAGTCCCAGCGGGACCGGTGCCTACGAGCAGTACTTC.

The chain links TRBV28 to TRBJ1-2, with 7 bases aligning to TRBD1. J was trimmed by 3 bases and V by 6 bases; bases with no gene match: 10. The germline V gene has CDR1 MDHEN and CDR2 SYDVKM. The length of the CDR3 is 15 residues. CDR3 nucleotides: TGTGCCAGCAGCGAGATAGACAGGGTAGACTATGGCTACACCTTC. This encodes CASSEIDRVDYGYTF.

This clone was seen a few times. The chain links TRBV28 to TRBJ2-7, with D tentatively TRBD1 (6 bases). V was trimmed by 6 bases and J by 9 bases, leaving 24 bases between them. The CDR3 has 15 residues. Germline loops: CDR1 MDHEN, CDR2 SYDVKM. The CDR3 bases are TGTGCCAGCAGCCCGACATCTCCGGGACACCCCTGGCAGTACTTC. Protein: CASSPTSPGHPWQYF.

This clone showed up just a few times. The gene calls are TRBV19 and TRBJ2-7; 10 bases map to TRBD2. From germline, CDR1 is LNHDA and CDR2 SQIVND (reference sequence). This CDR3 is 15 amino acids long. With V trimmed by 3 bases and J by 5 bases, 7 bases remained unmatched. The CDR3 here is CASSMSPSGSHEQYF. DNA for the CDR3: TGTGCCAGTAGTATGAGTCCTAGCGGGAGCCACGAGCAGTACTTC. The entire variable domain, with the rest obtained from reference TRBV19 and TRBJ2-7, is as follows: DGGITQSPKYLFRKEGQNVTLSCEQNLNHDAMYWYRQDPGQGLRLIYYSQIVNDFQKGDIAEGYSVSREKKESFPLTVTSAQKNPTAFYLCASSMSPSGSHEQYFGPGTRLTVT.

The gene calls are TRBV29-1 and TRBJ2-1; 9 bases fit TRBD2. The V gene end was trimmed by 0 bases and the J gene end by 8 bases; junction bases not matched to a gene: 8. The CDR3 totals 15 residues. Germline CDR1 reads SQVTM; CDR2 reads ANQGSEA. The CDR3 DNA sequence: TGCAGCGTTGAAGACCCGGGACTAGCTTCGTATGAGCAGTTCTTC. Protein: CSVEDPGLASYEQFF.

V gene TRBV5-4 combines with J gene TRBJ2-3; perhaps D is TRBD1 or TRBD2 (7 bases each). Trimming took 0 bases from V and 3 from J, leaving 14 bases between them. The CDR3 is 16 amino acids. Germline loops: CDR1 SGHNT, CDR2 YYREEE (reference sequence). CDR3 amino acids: CASSLVGRGLTDTQYF. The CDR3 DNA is TGTGCCAGCAGCTTGGTTGGGAGGGGGCTTACAGATACGCAGTATTTT.

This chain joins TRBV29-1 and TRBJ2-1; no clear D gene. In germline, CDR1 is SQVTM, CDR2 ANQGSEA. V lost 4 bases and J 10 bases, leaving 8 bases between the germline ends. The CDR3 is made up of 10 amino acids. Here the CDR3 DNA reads TGCAGCGTTGCTACCGGAGAGCAGTTCTTC. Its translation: CSVATGEQFF.

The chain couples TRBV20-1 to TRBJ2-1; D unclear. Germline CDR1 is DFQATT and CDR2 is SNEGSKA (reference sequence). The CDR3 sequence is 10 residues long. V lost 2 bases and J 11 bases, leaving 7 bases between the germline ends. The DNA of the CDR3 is TGCAGTGCTAGATCACGCCAGCAGTTCTTC. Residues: CSARSRQQFF.

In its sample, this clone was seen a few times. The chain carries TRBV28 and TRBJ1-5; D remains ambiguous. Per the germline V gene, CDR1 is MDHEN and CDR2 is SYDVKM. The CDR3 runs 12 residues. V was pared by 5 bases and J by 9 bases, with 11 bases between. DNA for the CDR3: TGTGCCAGCAGTCCCCCGGAGTGGCCCCAGCATTTT. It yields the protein CASSPPEWPQHF.

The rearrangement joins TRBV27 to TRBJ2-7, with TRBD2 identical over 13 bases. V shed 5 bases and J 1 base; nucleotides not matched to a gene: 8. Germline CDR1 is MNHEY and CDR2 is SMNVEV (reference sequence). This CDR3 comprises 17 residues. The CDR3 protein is CASSIFGTSGVSYEQYF. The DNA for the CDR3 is TGTGCCAGCAGTATCTTTGGGACTAGCGGGGTTTCCTACGAGCAGTACTTC.

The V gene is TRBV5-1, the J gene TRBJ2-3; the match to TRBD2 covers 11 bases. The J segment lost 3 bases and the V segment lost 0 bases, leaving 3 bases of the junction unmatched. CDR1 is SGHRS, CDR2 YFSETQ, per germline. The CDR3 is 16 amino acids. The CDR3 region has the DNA TGCGCCAGCAGCTTGGGTAGCGGGAGGGCTACAGATACGCAGTATTTT. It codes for CASSLGSGRATDTQYF.

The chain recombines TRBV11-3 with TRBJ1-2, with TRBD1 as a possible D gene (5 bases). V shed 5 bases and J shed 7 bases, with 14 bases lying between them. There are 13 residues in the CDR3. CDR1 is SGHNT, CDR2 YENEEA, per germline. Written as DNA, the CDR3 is TGTGCCAGCAGCCCCCGTTCGGGGACTGGCTACACCTTC. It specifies CASSPRSGTGYTF.

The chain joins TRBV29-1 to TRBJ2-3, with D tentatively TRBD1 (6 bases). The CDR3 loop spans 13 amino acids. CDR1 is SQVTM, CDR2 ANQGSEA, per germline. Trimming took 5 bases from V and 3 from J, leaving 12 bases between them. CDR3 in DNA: TGCAGCGTTCGACAGGTACTTACAGATACGCAGTATTTT. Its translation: CSVRQVLTDTQYF.

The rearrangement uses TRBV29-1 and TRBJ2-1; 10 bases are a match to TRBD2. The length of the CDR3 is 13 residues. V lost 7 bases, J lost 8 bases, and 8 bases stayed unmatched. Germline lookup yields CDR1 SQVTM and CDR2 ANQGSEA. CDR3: CSGSGRALYEQFF. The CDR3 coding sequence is TGCAGCGGGAGCGGGAGGGCCCTCTATGAGCAGTTCTTC.

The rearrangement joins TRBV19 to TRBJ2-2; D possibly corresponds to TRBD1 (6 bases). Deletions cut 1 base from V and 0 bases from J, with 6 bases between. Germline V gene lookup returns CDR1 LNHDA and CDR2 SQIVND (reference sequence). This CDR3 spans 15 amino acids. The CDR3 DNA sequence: TGTGCCAGTAGTATAGGGACAGCGAACACCGGGGAGCTGTTTTTT. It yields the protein CASSIGTANTGELFF.

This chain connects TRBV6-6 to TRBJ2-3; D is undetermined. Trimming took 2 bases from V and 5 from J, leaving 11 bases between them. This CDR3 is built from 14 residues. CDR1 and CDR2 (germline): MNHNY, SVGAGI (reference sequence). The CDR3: CASSYVGTRDTQYF. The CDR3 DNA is TGTGCCAGCAGTTACGTGGGAACGAGAGATACGCAGTATTTT.

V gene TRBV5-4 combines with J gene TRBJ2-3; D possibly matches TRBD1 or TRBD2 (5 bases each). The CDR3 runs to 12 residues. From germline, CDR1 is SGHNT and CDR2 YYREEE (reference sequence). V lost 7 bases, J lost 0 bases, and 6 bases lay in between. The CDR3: CASGTSTDTQYF. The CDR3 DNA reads TGTGCCAGCGGGACCAGCACAGATACGCAGTATTTT.

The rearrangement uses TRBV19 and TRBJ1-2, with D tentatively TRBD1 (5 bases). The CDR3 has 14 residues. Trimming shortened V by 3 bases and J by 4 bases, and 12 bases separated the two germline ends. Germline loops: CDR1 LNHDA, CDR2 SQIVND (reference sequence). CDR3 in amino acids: CASSISQGLYGYTF. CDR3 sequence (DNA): TGTGCCAGTAGTATCTCCCAGGGACTCTATGGCTACACCTTC.

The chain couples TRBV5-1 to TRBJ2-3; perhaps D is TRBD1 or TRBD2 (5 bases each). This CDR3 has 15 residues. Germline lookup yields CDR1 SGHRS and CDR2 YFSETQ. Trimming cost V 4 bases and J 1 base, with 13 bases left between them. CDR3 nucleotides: TGCGCCAGCAGCCACTCGGGACGGGGCACAGATACGCAGTATTTT. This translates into CASSHSGRGTDTQYF. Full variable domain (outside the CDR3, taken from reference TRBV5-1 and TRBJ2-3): KAGVTQTPRYLIKTRGQQVTLSCSPISGHRSVSWYQQTPGQGLQFLFEYFSETQRNKGNFPGRFSGRQFSNSRSEMNVSTLELGDSALYLCASSHSGRGTDTQYFGPGTRLTVL.

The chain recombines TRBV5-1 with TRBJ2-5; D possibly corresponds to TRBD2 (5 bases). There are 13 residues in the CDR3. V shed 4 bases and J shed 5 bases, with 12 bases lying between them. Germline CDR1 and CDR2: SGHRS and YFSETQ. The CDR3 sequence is CASSRGEKETQYF. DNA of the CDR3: TGCGCCAGCAGCCGTGGGGAGAAGGAGACCCAGTACTTC. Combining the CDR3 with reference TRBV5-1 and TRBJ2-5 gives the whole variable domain KAGVTQTPRYLIKTRGQQVTLSCSPISGHRSVSWYQQTPGQGLQFLFEYFSETQRNKGNFPGRFSGRQFSNSRSEMNVSTLELGDSALYLCASSRGEKETQYFGPGTRLLVL.

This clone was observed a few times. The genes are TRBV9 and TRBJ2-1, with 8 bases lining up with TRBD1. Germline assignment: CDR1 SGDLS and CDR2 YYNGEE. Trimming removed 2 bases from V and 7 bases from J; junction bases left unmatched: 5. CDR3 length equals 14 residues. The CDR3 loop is CASSVGQGGNEQFF. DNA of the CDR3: TGTGCCAGCAGCGTTGGACAGGGTGGAAATGAGCAGTTCTTC. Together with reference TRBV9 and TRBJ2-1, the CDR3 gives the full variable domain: DSGVTQTPKHLITATGQRVTLRCSPRSGDLSVYWYQQSLDQGLQFLIQYYNGEERAKGNILERFSAQQFPDLHSELNLSSLELGDSALYFCASSVGQGGNEQFFGPGTRLTVL.

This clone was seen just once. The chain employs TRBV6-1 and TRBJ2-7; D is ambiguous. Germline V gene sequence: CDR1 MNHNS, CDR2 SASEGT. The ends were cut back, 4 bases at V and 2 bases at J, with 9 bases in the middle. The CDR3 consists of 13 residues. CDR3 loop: CASSVVRTYEQYF. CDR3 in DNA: TGTGCCAGCAGTGTCGTCAGAACCTACGAGCAGTACTTC.

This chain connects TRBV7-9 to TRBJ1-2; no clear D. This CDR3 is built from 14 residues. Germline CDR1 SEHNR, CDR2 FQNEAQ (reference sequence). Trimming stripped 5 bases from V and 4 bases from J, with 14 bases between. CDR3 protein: CASSPDAGLYGYTF. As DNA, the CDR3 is TGTGCCAGCAGCCCGGACGCAGGCCTCTATGGCTACACCTTC.

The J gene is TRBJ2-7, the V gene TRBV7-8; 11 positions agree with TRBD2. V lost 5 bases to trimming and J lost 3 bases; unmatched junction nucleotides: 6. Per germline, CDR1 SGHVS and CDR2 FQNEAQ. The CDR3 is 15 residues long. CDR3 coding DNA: TGTGCCAGCAGCCCCAGACTAGCGGGAAGCTACGAGCAGTACTTC. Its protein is CASSPRLAGSYEQYF. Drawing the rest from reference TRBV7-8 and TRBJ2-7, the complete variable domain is GAGVSQSPRYKVAKRGQDVALRCDPISGHVSLFWYQQALGQGPEFLTYFQNEAQLDKSGLPSDRFFAERPEGSVSTLKIQRTQQEDSAVYLCASSPRLAGSYEQYFGPGTRLTVT.

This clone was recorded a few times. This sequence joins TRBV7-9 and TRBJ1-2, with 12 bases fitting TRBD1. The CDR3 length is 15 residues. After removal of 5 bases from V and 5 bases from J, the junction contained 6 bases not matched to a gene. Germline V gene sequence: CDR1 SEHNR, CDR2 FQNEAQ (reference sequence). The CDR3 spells CASSRGTGGSYGYTF. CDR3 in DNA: TGTGCCAGCAGCCGCGGGACAGGGGGCAGTTATGGCTACACCTTC. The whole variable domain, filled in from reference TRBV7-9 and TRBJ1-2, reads DTGVSQNPRHKITKRGQNVTFRCDPISEHNRLYWYRQTLGQGPEFLTYFQNEAQLEKSRLLSDRFSAERPKGSFSTLEIQRTEQGDSAMYLCASSRGTGGSYGYTFGSGTRLTVV.

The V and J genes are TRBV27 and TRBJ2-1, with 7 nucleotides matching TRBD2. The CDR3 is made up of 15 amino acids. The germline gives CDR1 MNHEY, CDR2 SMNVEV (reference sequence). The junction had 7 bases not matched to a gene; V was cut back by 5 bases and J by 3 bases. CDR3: CASSVGLTDYNEQFF. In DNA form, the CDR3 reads TGTGCCAGCAGTGTGGGACTAACAGACTACAATGAGCAGTTCTTC.

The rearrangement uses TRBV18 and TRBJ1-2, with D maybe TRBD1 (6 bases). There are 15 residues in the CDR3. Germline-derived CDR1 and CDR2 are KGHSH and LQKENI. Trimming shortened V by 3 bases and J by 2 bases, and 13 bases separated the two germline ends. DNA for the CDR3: TGTGCCAGCTCACCCTACAGGGAGGGGAACTATGGCTACACCTTC. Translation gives CASSPYREGNYGYTF.

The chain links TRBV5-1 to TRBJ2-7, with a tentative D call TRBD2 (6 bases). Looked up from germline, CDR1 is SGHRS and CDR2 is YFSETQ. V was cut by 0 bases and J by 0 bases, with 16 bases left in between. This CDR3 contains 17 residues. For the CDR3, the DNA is TGCGCCAGCAGCTTGGGGCTTAGGGGAGGAAGCTCCTACGAGCAGTACTTC. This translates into CASSLGLRGGSSYEQYF.

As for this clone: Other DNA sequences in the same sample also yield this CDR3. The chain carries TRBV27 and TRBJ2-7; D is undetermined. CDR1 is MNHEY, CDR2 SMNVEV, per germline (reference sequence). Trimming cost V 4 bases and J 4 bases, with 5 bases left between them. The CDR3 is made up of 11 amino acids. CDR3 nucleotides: TGTGCCAGCAGTTCCACTTACGAGCAGTACTTC. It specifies CASSSTYEQYF.

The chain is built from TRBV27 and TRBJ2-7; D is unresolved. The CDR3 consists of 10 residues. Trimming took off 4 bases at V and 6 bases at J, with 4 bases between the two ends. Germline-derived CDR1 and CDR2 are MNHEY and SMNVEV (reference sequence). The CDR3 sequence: CASSYPEQYF. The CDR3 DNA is TGTGCCAGCAGTTACCCCGAGCAGTACTTC.